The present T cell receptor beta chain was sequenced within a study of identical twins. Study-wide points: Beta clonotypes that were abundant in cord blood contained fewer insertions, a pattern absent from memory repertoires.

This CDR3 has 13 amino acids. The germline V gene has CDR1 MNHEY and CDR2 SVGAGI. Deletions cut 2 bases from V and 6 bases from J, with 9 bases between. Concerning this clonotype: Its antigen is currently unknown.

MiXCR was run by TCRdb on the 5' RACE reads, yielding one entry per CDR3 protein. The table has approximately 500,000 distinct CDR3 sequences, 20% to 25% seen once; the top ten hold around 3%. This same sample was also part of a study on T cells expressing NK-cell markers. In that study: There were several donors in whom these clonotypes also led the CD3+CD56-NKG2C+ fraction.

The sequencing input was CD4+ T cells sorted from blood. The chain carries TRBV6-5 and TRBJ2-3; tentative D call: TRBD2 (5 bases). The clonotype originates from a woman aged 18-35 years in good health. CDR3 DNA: TGTGCCAGCAGTTACAATACGGGGGATACGCAGTATTTT. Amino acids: CASSYNTGDTQYF.